The clone carrying this TCR beta chain was observed a single time. The sample originates from a study of blood T cell repertoires in COVID-19. Across the whole study: Sites in the United States, Italy and Spain provided acute and convalescent COVID-19 samples. T cells, B-cell-depleted T cells, or PBMCs provided the cDNA or gDNA that served as material.

As originally analysed: Scientists estimated how many nucleated cells there were by amplifying reference gene primers. Sequencing used immunoSEQ multiplex PCR; TCRdb keeps in-frame clones, though not all of them. The DNA gave D and trimming, while V, J and clone size come from that table. The sample holds 150,000 to 200,000 clones, about four fifths seen once. Those enrolled in Seattle joined during active infection and were followed longitudinally afterward. This CDR3 spans 16 amino acids. CDR1 is SGHRS and CDR2 is YFSETQ in the germline V gene. Trimming took 1 base from V and 3 from J, leaving 17 bases between them.

Sequencing was carried out using peripheral blood. The sequence was collected from a woman aged 40 to 49 with COVID-19, enrolled during active disease. V and J are TRBV5-1 and TRBJ2-7; D is unclear. As DNA, the CDR3 is TGCGCCAGCAGCTTGCTTTCCGCCGGGTCCCACTACGAGCAGTACTTC. Its translation is CASSLLSAGSHYEQYF.